The 9 T cell receptor beta chains below come from one sample, sequenced in a study of T cells in Graves' hyperthyroidism and ophthalmopathy. RNA transcripts served as the template for amplifying TCR beta CDR3 regions. The study used the HTBI primer set for a first-round RT-PCR of the TCR CDR3. TCRdb itself ran the multiplex PCR reads through MiXCR, one entry per CDR3 protein. The data contain under 350,000 distinct CDR3 sequences, roughly an eighth of them seen just once; the ten biggest clones take up roughly 33%. The material sequenced was blood. The receptor source for this set is a woman aged 40 to 49 with Graves' ophthalmopathy.

The rearrangement links TRBV7-3 to TRBJ2-2; no clear D. Trimming stripped 2 bases from V and 4 bases from J, with 5 bases between. The CDR3 runs to 13 residues. Germline loops: CDR1 SGHTA, CDR2 FQGTGA. Written as DNA, the CDR3 is TGTGCCAGCAGCTTAGACACCACCGGGGAGCTGTTTTTT. Translating gives CASSLDTTGELFF.

The rearrangement uses TRBV15 and TRBJ2-1, with 9 bases matching TRBD2. CDR1 is LNHNV and CDR2 is YYDKDF in the germline V gene (reference sequence). This CDR3 comprises 16 residues. The trim removed 1 base at V and 4 bases at J, leaving 5 bases unmatched. Written as DNA, the CDR3 is TGTGCCACCAGCAGAGGGATGGCGGGGGGGTACAATGAGCAGTTCTTC. Amino acid sequence: CATSRGMAGGYNEQFF.

This clonotype showed up many times. The chain joins TRBV20-1 to TRBJ2-7; TRBD2 matches 12 bases. Germline V lookup: CDR1 DFQATT, CDR2 SNEGSKA (reference sequence). CDR3 length equals 14 residues. Trimming cost V 3 bases and J 4 bases; bases outside gene matches: 4. CDR3 sequence: CSASRLAGAYEQYF. The DNA for the CDR3 is TGCAGTGCTAGCCGACTAGCGGGAGCGTACGAGCAGTACTTC.

The chain links TRBV6-1 to TRBJ1-4; 7 nucleotides match TRBD1. V lost 5 bases, J lost 5 bases, and 5 bases stayed unmatched. CDR1 and CDR2 from the germline V gene are MNHNS and SASEGT. This CDR3 has 14 amino acids. The chain's CDR3 is CASSRGTENEKLFF. The CDR3 DNA sequence: TGTGCCAGCAGTCGGGGGACAGAAAATGAAAAACTGTTTTTT.

This clonotype was seen a few times. V gene TRBV6-1 combines with J gene TRBJ1-3, with 8 bases identical to TRBD1. V was clipped by 3 bases and J by 1 base; unmatched bases: 8. Germline V lookup: CDR1 MNHNS, CDR2 SASEGT. This CDR3 has 17 residues. The CDR3 bases are TGTGCCAGCAGTGAGGAAGGGACAGGATGGTCTGGAAACACCATATATTTT. This translates into CASSEEGTGWSGNTIYF.

The chain combines TRBV19 with TRBJ2-7; 12 bases match TRBD2. Trimming at V came to 5 bases and at J to 0 bases, leaving 5 bases not matched to a gene. In germline, CDR1 is LNHDA, CDR2 SQIVND (reference sequence). This CDR3 has 16 amino acids. The CDR3 protein is CASSFGLAGISYEQYF. CDR3 sequence (DNA): TGTGCCAGTAGTTTCGGACTAGCGGGGATCTCCTACGAGCAGTACTTC.

This clonotype was recorded a few times. V and J are TRBV20-1 and TRBJ1-4, with D hard to call. Per germline, CDR1 DFQATT and CDR2 SNEGSKA (reference sequence). Trimming cost V 7 bases and J 8 bases, with 14 bases left between them. The CDR3 contains 12 residues. CDR3 DNA: TGCAGTGTCCCAAACGGGCGGGAAAAACTGTTTTTT. It is translated as CSVPNGREKLFF.

This clonotype was detected a few times. The CDR3 reads CASLLTGGATDTQYF. The DNA for the CDR3 is TGTGCCAGTTTATTGACAGGGGGCGCAACAGATACGCAGTATTTT. The genes are TRBV6-1 and TRBJ2-3; 10 bases fit TRBD1. The V and J ends lost 9 bases and 3 bases, in that order; junction bases with no gene match: 9. The CDR3 runs 15 residues. Germline CDR1 MNHNS, CDR2 SASEGT.

In this sample, this clonotype turned up many times. The chain links TRBV14 to TRBJ2-4; no reliable D call. Trimming pared 1 base from V and 6 bases from J, leaving 7 bases between. Germline V gene lookup returns CDR1 SGHDN and CDR2 FVKESK. The CDR3 has 13 amino acids. CDR3 DNA sequence: TGTGCCAGCAGCCAAGGACCGGTAAACATTCAGTACTTC. Protein sequence: CASSQGPVNIQYF.